This T cell receptor beta chain was observed in a study of blood T cell repertoires in COVID-19. Study-wide background: Whether acute or convalescent, the COVID-19 samples came from the United States, Italy and Spain. Sources were T cells, B-cell-depleted T cells, or PBMCs; the material itself was cDNA or gDNA.

There are 13 residues in the CDR3. Trimming pared 4 bases from V and 1 base from J, leaving 4 bases between. Germline V gene lookup returns CDR1 SGHNT and CDR2 YENEEA. Original processing notes: It was from reference gene primer amplification that nucleated cell counts were estimated. Repertoires were generated with immunoSEQ multiplex PCR, while TCRdb's copy carries only in-frame clones and drops some. V and J calls and clone size are as listed in that table; D and trimming were resolved from the DNA. This table has about 100,000 clones, about nine tenths appearing once. The sequence derives from a man over 45 with acute or convalescent COVID-19. The chain joins TRBV11-3 to TRBJ2-2; D unresolved. Source material: peripheral blood. This CDR3 reads CASSSGNTGELFF. CDR3 in DNA: TGTGCCAGCAGCTCAGGGAACACCGGGGAGCTGTTTTTT.